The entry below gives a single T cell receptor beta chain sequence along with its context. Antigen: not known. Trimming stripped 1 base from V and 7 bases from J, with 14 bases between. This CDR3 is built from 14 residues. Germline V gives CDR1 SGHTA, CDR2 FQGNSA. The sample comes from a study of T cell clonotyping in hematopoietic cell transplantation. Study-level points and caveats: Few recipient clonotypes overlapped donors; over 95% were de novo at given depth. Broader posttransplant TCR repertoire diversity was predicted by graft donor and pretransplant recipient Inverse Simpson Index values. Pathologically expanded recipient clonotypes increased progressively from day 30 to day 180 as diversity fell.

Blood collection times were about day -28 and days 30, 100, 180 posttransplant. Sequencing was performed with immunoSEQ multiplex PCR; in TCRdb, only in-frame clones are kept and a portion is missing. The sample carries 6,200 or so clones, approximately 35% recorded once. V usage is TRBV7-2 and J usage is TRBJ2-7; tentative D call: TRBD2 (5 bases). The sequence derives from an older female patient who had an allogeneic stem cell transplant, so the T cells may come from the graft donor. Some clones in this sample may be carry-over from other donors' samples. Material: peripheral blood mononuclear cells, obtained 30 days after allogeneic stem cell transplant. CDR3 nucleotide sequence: TGTGCCAGCAGCTTAGTCGCTACCCCGGGAGAGCAGTACTTC. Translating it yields CASSLVATPGEQYF.